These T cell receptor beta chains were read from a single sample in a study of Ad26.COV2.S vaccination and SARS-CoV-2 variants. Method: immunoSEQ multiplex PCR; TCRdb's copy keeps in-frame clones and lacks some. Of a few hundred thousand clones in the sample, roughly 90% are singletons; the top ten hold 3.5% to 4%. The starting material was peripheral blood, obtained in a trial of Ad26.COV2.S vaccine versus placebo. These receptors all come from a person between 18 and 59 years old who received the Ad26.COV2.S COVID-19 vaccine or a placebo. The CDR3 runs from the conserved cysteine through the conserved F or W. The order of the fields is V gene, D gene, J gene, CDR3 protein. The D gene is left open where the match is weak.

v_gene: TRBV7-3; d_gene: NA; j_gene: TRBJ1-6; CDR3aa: CASSYDSFNSPLHF
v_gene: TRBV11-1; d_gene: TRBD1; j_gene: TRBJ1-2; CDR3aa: CASSRSTGNYGYTF
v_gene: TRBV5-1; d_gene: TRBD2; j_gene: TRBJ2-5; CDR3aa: CASTIAGSQETQYF
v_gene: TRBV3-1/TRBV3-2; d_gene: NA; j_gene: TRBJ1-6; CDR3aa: CASSQVADYNSPLHF
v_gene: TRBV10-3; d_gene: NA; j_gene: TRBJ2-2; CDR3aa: CATLRGTNTGELFF
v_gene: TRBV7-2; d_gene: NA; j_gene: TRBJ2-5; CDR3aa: CASSLVGLQETQYF
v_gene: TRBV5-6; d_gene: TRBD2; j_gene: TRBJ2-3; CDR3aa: CASTRTSGGGDTQYF
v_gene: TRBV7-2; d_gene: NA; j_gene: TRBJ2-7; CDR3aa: CASSSLSRDGQRYF
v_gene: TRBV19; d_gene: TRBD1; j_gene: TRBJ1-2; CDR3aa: CASSRDSEIYGYTF
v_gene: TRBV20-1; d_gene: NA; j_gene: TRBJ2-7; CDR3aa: CSAMAGFEQYF
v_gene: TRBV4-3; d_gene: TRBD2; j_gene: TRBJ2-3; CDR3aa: CASSQDPASGSTDTQYF
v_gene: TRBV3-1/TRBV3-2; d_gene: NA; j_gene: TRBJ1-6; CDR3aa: CASSRGPQGHSPLHF
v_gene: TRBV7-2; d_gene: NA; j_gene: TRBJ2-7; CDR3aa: CASSLKGAVTYEQYF
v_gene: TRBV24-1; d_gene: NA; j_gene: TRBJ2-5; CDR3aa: CATQRGGQTETQYF
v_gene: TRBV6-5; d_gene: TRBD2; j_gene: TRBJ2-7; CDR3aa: CASNKGTSGVSEQYF
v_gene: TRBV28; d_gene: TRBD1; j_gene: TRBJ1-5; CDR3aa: CASSLFRTGGFQPQHF
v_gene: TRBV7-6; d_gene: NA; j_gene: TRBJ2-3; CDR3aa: CASSSQGRGRTDTQYF
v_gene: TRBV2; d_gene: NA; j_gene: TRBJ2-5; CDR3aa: CASKFGFGYQETQYF
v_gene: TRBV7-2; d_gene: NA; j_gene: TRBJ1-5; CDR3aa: CASSRARGGNQPQHF
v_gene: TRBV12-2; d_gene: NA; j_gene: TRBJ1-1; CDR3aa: CASRLAPPASNTEAFF
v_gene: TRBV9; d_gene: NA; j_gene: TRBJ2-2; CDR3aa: CATGTGGPGELFF
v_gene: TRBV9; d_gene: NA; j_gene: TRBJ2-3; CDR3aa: CASSVEGGGSSTDTQYF
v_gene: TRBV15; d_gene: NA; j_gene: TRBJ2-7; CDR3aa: CATSSQWSSYEQYF
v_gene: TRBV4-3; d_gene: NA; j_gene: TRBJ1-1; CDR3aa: CASSQFSDTEAFF
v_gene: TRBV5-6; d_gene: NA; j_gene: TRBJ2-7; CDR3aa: CASSLGLEASYEQYF
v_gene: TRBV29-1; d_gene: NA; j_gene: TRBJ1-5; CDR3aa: CSVLLGYSNQPQHF
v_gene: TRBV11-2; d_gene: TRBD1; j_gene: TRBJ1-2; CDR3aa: CASSLDPGGYVGYTF
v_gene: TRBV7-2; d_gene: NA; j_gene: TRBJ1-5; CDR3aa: CASSLGAQYQPQHF
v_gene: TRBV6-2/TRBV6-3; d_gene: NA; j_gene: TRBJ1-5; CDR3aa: CASSYSRGQPQHF
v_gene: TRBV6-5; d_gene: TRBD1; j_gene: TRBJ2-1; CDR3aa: CASSYGGTGYNEQFF
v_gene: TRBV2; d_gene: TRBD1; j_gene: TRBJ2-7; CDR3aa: CASSEETGDEQYF
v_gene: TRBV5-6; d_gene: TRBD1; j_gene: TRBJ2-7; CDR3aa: CASNPGTGFHEQYF
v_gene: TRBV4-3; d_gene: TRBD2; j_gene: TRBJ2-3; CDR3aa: CASSLLGRGVTDTQYF
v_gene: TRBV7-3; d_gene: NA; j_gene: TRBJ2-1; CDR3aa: CASSLSTPHNEQFF
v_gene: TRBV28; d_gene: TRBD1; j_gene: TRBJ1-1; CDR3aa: CASRRQGATTEAFF
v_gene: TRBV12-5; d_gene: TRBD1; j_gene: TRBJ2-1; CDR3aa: CASGQTRQGQFF
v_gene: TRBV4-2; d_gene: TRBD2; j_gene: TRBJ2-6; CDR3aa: CASSQGTGGSSGANVLTF
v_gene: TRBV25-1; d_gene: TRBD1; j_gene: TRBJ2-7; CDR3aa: CASSDPRTGQKFTYEQYF
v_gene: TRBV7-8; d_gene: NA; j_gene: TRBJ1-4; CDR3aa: CASSLAGIAGEKLFF
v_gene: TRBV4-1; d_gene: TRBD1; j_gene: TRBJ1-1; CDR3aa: CASRTGFNTEAFF
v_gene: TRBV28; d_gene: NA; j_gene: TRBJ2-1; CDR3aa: CASISSYNEQFF
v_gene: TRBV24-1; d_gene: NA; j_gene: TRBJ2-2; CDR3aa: CATSDLRGGRTGELFF
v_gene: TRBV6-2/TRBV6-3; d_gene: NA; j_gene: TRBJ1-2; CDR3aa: CASSESTVRGYTF
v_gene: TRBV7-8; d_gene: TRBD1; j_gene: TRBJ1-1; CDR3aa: CASSPGDRGVGRMNTEAFF
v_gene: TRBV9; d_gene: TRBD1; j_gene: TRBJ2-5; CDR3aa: CASSVGTGGHQETQYF
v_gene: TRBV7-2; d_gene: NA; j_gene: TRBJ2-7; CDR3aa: CASSSFRGDEGGYEQYF
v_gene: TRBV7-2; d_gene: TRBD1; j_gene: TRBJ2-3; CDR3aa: CASSPRTGVGGTDTQYF
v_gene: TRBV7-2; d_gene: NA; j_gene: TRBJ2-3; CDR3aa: CASSLSVGRTDTQYF